The next 6 T cell receptor beta chains were all read from a single sample in a study of early T cells in non-severe SARS-CoV-2 infection. TCRdb re-analysed the 5' RACE reads in MiXCR, keeping a single row per CDR3 protein. The table lists fewer than 30,000 distinct CDR3 sequences, roughly 4.5% of them singletons. Sequenced input: whole blood. Receptors originate from an adult who was a healthcare worker with PCR-confirmed SARS-CoV-2 infection or an uninfected control (not recorded which).

This clonotype has a count of ten or more. The CDR3 here is CASSQGTGEVGELFF. DNA of the CDR3: TGTGCCAGCAGCCAGGGGACGGGCGAGGTCGGGGAGCTGTTTTTT. The chain combines TRBV3-1 with TRBJ2-2; D may be TRBD1 or TRBD2 (5 bases each). The V gene lost 3 bases and the J gene lost 7 bases, with 15 bases spanning the gap. Germline V gives CDR1 LGHDT, CDR2 YNNKEL (reference sequence). CDR3 length: 15 amino acids.

This clonotype is termed medium-sized. The V gene is TRBV7-2, the J gene TRBJ2-5, with 15 bases matching TRBD2. After removal of 5 bases from V and 4 bases from J, the junction contained 8 bases not matched to a gene. In germline, CDR1 is SGHTA, CDR2 FQGNSA. CDR3 length: 17 residues. CDR3 loop: CASSVGTSGGFRETQYF. In nucleotides, the CDR3 is TGTGCCAGCAGCGTCGGGACTAGCGGGGGGTTTAGAGAGACCCAGTACTTC.

This clonotype was counted only a few times. The gene calls are TRBV28 and TRBJ1-5; D unresolved. The CDR3 runs to 11 residues. V gave up 5 bases and J gave up 4 bases, with 3 bases separating them. Germline V gene lookup returns CDR1 MDHEN and CDR2 SYDVKM. The CDR3 protein is CASSQNQPQHF. DNA of the CDR3: TGTGCCAGCAGTCAAAATCAGCCCCAGCATTTT. The whole variable domain, remainder taken from reference TRBV28 and TRBJ1-5, is DVKVTQSSRYLVKRTGEKVFLECVQDMDHENMFWYRQDPGLGLRLIYFSYDVKMKEKGDIPEGYSVSREKKERFSLILESASTNQTSMYLCASSQNQPQHFGDGTRLSIL.

By frequency in the sample, this clonotype is medium-sized. The gene calls are TRBV12-3 or TRBV12-4 and TRBJ2-1; 8 bases map to TRBD2. V trimming: 5 bases; J trimming: 4 bases; junction bases outside the gene matches: 7. The CDR3 is made up of 15 amino acids. The DNA of the CDR3 is TGTGCCAGCAGTGAAGAGCGGGGGTCGTACAATGAGCAGTTCTTC. Its protein product is CASSEERGSYNEQFF.

This clonotype was seen repeatedly, ten times or more. The chain employs TRBV12-3 or TRBV12-4 and TRBJ2-3, with 8 positions matching TRBD2. The CDR3 length is 16 residues. V was clipped by 3 bases and J by 1 base; unmatched bases: 6. The CDR3 spells CASSFPGGGGTDTQYF. Here the CDR3 DNA reads TGTGCCAGCAGTTTCCCCGGGGGGGGCGGCACAGATACGCAGTATTTT.

This clonotype was detected many times. This rearrangement joins TRBV6-6 to TRBJ1-3; no definite D call. Deletions cut 5 bases from V and 4 bases from J, with 9 bases between. Per germline, CDR1 MNHNY and CDR2 SVGAGI (reference sequence). CDR3 length equals 13 residues. CDR3 coding DNA: TGTGCCAGCAGTCAACCCCGGGGAAACACCATATATTTT. As protein: CASSQPRGNTIYF.